The 18 T cell receptor beta chains reported below all come from one sample, sequenced in a study of glioma-infiltrating T cells after dendritic cell vaccination. Assay: immunoSEQ multiplex PCR; the TCRdb copy retains only in-frame clones and omits some. This sample yields just over 95,000 clones, of which approximately 80% are seen a single time; 5.5% to 7% belongs to the top ten. The sequenced sample was blood, obtained before dendritic cell vaccination. The source of these receptors is a human donor with glioblastoma.

This clone was counted at least ten times. This sequence joins TRBV4-1 and TRBJ1-4, with D unresolved. Germline assignment: CDR1 MGHRA and CDR2 YSYEKL. V lost 3 bases and J lost 3, with 14 bases in between. This CDR3 has 16 residues. The CDR3 nucleotides are TGCGCCAGCAGCCAGAACGCCGGGAGTCCTAATGAAAAACTGTTTTTT. As protein: CASSQNAGSPNEKLFF.

This clone was detected once. This chain joins TRBV5-1 and TRBJ2-7; TRBD2 might be the D (6 bases). Germline-derived CDR1 and CDR2 are SGHRS and YFSETQ. The length of the CDR3 is 14 residues. Trimming cost V 0 bases and J 6 bases, with 13 bases left between them. The CDR3 sequence: CASSLDAGLREQYF. CDR3 bases: TGCGCCAGCAGCTTGGATGCGGGATTACGCGAGCAGTACTTC.

The rearrangement links TRBV5-1 to TRBJ2-7, with TRBD2 identical over 12 bases. With 3 bases clipped from V and 3 bases from J, the junction kept 1 base outside the gene matches. Germline CDR1 is SGHRS and CDR2 is YFSETQ. The CDR3 totals 14 residues. The CDR3 sequence is CASSWGLAGYEQYF. The CDR3 DNA is TGCGCCAGCAGCTGGGGACTAGCGGGCTACGAGCAGTACTTC.

This chain connects TRBV20-1 to TRBJ1-2, with D unresolved. The CDR3 extends over 11 amino acids. CDR1 is DFQATT and CDR2 is SNEGSKA in the germline V gene (reference sequence). With 3 bases removed from V and 5 bases from J, the gap between germline ends came to 7 bases. The CDR3 sequence: CSASLQYGYTF. In DNA form, the CDR3 reads TGCAGTGCTAGTCTACAGTATGGCTACACCTTC.

The chain employs TRBV19 and TRBJ2-5; 7 bases line up with TRBD2. The CDR3 totals 14 residues. Germline V lookup: CDR1 LNHDA, CDR2 SQIVND (reference sequence). After removal of 6 bases from V and 4 bases from J, the junction contained 8 bases not matched to a gene. The CDR3 DNA reads as TGTGCCAGTAGCGCTCTAGTAGCGGGAGAGACCCAGTACTTC. It codes for CASSALVAGETQYF.

CDR3 coding DNA: TGTGCCACCACCCACGGACGGGACGGGGAGCTGTTTTTT. Translated: CATTHGRDGELFF. This sequence joins TRBV27 and TRBJ2-2, with D possibly matching TRBD2 (5 bases). The CDR3 consists of 13 residues. Germline V gives CDR1 MNHEY, CDR2 SMNVEV (reference sequence). Trimming cost V 10 bases and J 7 bases, with 16 bases left between them.

This clone showed up just a few times. The chain recombines TRBV2 with TRBJ1-4, with a weak D call TRBD1 (6 bases). This CDR3 is built from 12 residues. The V end lost 6 bases, the J end lost 5 bases, and 7 bases lay between the germline ends. The germline gives CDR1 SNHLY, CDR2 FYNNEI. CDR3 nucleotides: TGTGCCAGCAGCAGGGGAAATGAAAAACTGTTTTTT. Residues: CASSRGNEKLFF.

This clone was seen more than once but under ten times. This chain joins TRBV19 and TRBJ1-3; D is ambiguous. The CDR3 extends over 14 amino acids. V shed 4 bases and J shed 0 bases, with 7 bases lying between them. Germline CDR1 LNHDA, CDR2 SQIVND (reference sequence). CDR3 in amino acids: CASSTRSSGNTIYF. The CDR3 nucleotides read TGTGCCAGTAGTACGAGGAGCTCTGGAAACACCATATATTTT.

The chain recombines TRBV6-5 with TRBJ1-1; possible D gene TRBD1, 6 bases. CDR1 is MNHEY, CDR2 SVGAGI, per germline. The CDR3 runs 12 residues. Trimming shortened V by 8 bases and J by 3 bases, and 10 bases separated the two germline ends. The CDR3 sequence: CASFRTDTEAFF. CDR3 DNA: TGTGCCAGCTTCAGGACAGACACTGAAGCTTTCTTT.

This chain joins TRBV5-1 and TRBJ2-2, with TRBD2 matching 13 bases. Per the germline V gene, CDR1 is SGHRS and CDR2 is YFSETQ. This CDR3 contains 17 residues. V was clipped by 7 bases and J by 4 bases; unmatched bases: 10. The CDR3, as DNA: TGCGCCAGCCAACTAGCGGGAGGGAGTCGACTCACCGGGGAGCTGTTTTTT. It yields the protein CASQLAGGSRLTGELFF.

The chain couples TRBV9 to TRBJ2-3; 15 bases are a match to TRBD2. Germline V gene data show CDR1 as SGDLS and CDR2 as YYNGEE. The CDR3 contains 18 residues. V lost 2 bases and J lost 1; bases outside the gene matches: 5. As DNA, the CDR3 is TGTGCCAGCAGCGTTGGACTAGCGGGGGGGCGGGGCACAGATACGCAGTATTTT. It codes for CASSVGLAGGRGTDTQYF.

This sequence joins TRBV9 and TRBJ2-2, with a possible D match to TRBD2 (5 bases). The germline V gene has CDR1 SGDLS and CDR2 YYNGEE. There are 16 residues in the CDR3. The V end lost 6 bases, the J end lost 4 bases, and 19 bases lay between the germline ends. CDR3 region: CASNPTLAGSTGELFF. The CDR3 bases are TGTGCCAGCAATCCAACTCTAGCCGGATCCACCGGGGAGCTGTTTTTT.

This clone was detected a few times. This chain uses TRBV11-1 with TRBJ2-5; the match to TRBD2 covers 8 bases. This CDR3 region has 15 residues. The V segment lost 4 bases and the J segment 5 bases; nucleotides outside the gene matches: 9. CDR1 is SGHAT, CDR2 FQDESV, per germline (reference sequence). CDR3 bases: TGTGCCAGCAGCTCGGGAGCGGGAGTGGGGGAGACCCAGTACTTC. This encodes CASSSGAGVGETQYF.

The chain links TRBV30 to TRBJ2-7; D unclear. V was shortened by 3 bases and J by 7 bases, with 16 bases between the two germline ends. The CDR3 loop spans 13 amino acids. Germline CDR1 GTSNPN, CDR2 SVGIG (reference sequence). CDR3 amino acids: CAWSPLISSEQYF. The CDR3, as DNA: TGTGCCTGGAGCCCCCTGATAAGTAGTGAGCAGTACTTC. The variable domain in full, completed from reference TRBV30 and TRBJ2-7, reads SQTIHQWPATLVQPVGSPLSLECTVEGTSNPNLYWYRQAAGRGLQLLFYSVGIGQISSEVPQNLSASRPQDRQFILSSKKLLLSDSGFYLCAWSPLISSEQYFGPGTRLTVT.

As to this clone: Other DNA sequences within the sample encode an identical CDR3. This chain links TRBV5-1 with TRBJ2-1, with a weak D call TRBD1 (5 bases). Germline V gives CDR1 SGHRS, CDR2 YFSETQ. V lost 0 bases to trimming and J lost 1 base, with 8 bases between them. The CDR3 contains 15 residues. The CDR3 here is CASSLESGSYNEQFF. The DNA of the CDR3 is TGCGCCAGCAGCTTGGAGTCAGGGTCCTACAATGAGCAGTTCTTC. Looking up the rest from reference TRBV5-1 and TRBJ2-1 gives the full variable domain: KAGVTQTPRYLIKTRGQQVTLSCSPISGHRSVSWYQQTPGQGLQFLFEYFSETQRNKGNFPGRFSGRQFSNSRSEMNVSTLELGDSALYLCASSLESGSYNEQFFGPGTRLTVL.

The rearrangement joins TRBV5-1 to TRBJ1-1; D gene uncertain. Germline lookup yields CDR1 SGHRS and CDR2 YFSETQ. The V gene lost 6 bases and the J gene lost 3 bases, with 12 bases spanning the gap. The CDR3 runs to 13 residues. CDR3 region: CASTLISDTEAFF. The CDR3 DNA reads TGCGCCAGCACTTTGATATCGGACACTGAAGCTTTCTTT. The full variable domain, in which reference TRBV5-1 and TRBJ1-1 provide the parts outside the CDR3, is KAGVTQTPRYLIKTRGQQVTLSCSPISGHRSVSWYQQTPGQGLQFLFEYFSETQRNKGNFPGRFSGRQFSNSRSEMNVSTLELGDSALYLCASTLISDTEAFFGQGTRLTVV.

This clone has a single count. This chain connects TRBV2 to TRBJ1-2, with D hard to call. The V end lost 7 bases, the J end lost 8 bases, and 17 bases lay between the germline ends. The CDR3 totals 13 residues. The germline CDR1 and CDR2 sequences are SNHLY and FYNNEI. In DNA form, the CDR3 reads TGTGCCAGCATTTCTCACCAGGAGGGCGGCTACACCTTC. Translation gives CASISHQEGGYTF.

V gene TRBV11-2 combines with J gene TRBJ2-1; D is uncertain. Germline CDR1 reads SGHAT; CDR2 reads FQNNGV. CDR3 length: 12 amino acids. Trimming took 0 bases from V and 15 from J, leaving 12 bases between them. CDR3 in DNA: TGTGCCAGCAGCTTAGATCCCCAGGTTCCGTTCTTC. Translated, it gives CASSLDPQVPFF.